These 25 T cell receptor beta chains came from one sample sequenced in a study of blood T cell repertoires in COVID-19. Produced via immunoSEQ multiplex PCR; TCRdb's table is partial and in-frame only. The sample has around 160,000 clones; approximately 81% are singletons. The sample was peripheral blood. Receptors were obtained from a human donor in a cohort sampled during active COVID-19.

This clone was seen once. V gene TRBV7-6 combines with J gene TRBJ1-1; tentatively, D is TRBD1 (6 bases). Germline V lookup: CDR1 SGHVS, CDR2 FNYEAQ. With 5 bases removed from V and 0 bases from J, the gap between germline ends came to 13 bases. The CDR3 has 15 amino acids. This chain's CDR3 is CASSTGDTLNTEAFF. The CDR3 DNA reads as TGTGCCAGCAGCACTGGGGACACCTTGAACACTGAAGCTTTCTTT.

The rearrangement links TRBV30 to TRBJ1-1, with D hard to call. The CDR3 totals 12 residues. Germline V gene sequence: CDR1 GTSNPN, CDR2 SVGIG (reference sequence). V was pared by 3 bases and J by 7 bases, with 12 bases between. CDR3 in amino acids: CAWSPMQFEAFF. CDR3 bases: TGTGCCTGGAGCCCGATGCAGTTTGAAGCTTTCTTT.

This clone was detected once. The chain joins TRBV12-3 or TRBV12-4 to TRBJ2-1; 9 bases agree with TRBD2. V shed 3 bases, J shed 15 bases, and the junction held 6 bases outside the gene matches. This CDR3 has 12 amino acids. CDR3 DNA: TGTGCCAGCAGTTTCCTTAGCGGGGGTCTGTTCTTC. It specifies CASSFLSGGLFF.

The V call is TRBV3-1 (or the pseudogene TRBV3-2), the J call TRBJ1-5; 9 nucleotides match TRBD1. The CDR3 extends over 14 amino acids. With 3 bases clipped from V and 9 bases from J, the junction kept 6 bases outside the gene matches. Germline loops: CDR1 LGHDT, CDR2 YNNKEL (reference sequence). Written as DNA, the CDR3 is TGTGCCAGCAGCCAGACAGGGGGGTCCGGGCCCCAGCATTTT. Protein: CASSQTGGSGPQHF.

A word on this clone: This specimen includes other DNA sequences encoding the same CDR3. The chain combines TRBV7-8 with TRBJ1-5; possibly TRBD1 for D (6 bases). Germline CDR1 SGHVS, CDR2 FQNEAQ. With 6 bases removed from V and 8 bases from J, the gap between germline ends came to 17 bases. The CDR3 covers 14 residues. This chain's CDR3 is CASSPQTGLEPQHF. The CDR3 DNA is TGTGCCAGCAGTCCTCAGACAGGTTTAGAGCCCCAGCATTTT. Based on the CDR3 plus reference TRBV7-8 and TRBJ1-5, the full variable domain is GAGVSQSPRYKVAKRGQDVALRCDPISGHVSLFWYQQALGQGPEFLTYFQNEAQLDKSGLPSDRFFAERPEGSVSTLKIQRTQQEDSAVYLCASSPQTGLEPQHFGDGTRLSIL.

This rearrangement joins TRBV4-2 to TRBJ2-5; 7 nucleotides line up with TRBD2. This CDR3 is 13 amino acids long. V trimming: 1 base; J trimming: 4 bases; junction bases outside the gene matches: 0. Germline V CDR1 and CDR2: LGHNA, YNFKEQ. In DNA form, the CDR3 reads TGTGCCAGCAGCCAAGGGGGGGGAGAGACCCAGTACTTC. This gives the protein CASSQGGGETQYF.

The J gene is TRBJ1-1, the V gene TRBV12-2; the D call in the table, TRBD1, was not verified against the DNA. TRBV12-2 is flagged as a pseudogene. This CDR3 comprises 15 residues. This CDR3 is CASRLGDREDTEAFF. The CDR3 coding sequence is TGTGCAAGTCGCTTGGGGGACAGGGAGGACACTGAAGCTTTCTTT.

Turning to this clone: This may stem from a read error, because a much larger clone lies one nucleotide away. The genes are TRBV14 and TRBJ1-2, with D possibly being TRBD1 (6 bases). The CDR3 covers 13 residues. V was clipped by 4 bases and J by 2 bases, with 8 bases between them. Germline V gives CDR1 SGHDN, CDR2 FVKESK. CDR3 sequence (DNA): TGTGCCAGCAGCCCCGGACAGAACTATGGCTACACCTTC. Protein sequence: CASSPGQNYGYTF. Variable domain in full (rest from reference TRBV14 and TRBJ1-2): EAGVTQFPSHSVIEKGQTVTLRCDPISGHDNLYWYRRVMGKEIKFLLHFVKESKQDESGMPNNRFLAERTGGTYSTLKVQPAELEDSGVYFCASSPGQNYGYTFGSGTRLTVV.

J is TRBJ1-4 and V is TRBV6-5; 10 positions agree with TRBD1. The germline V gene has CDR1 MNHEY and CDR2 SVGAGI. This CDR3 is 15 amino acids long. V was pared by 4 bases and J by 5 bases, with 4 bases of the junction left unmatched. The CDR3 protein is CASSSDRGHNEKLFF. In nucleotides, the CDR3 is TGTGCCAGCAGTTCCGACAGGGGGCACAATGAAAAACTGTTTTTT.

This rearrangement joins TRBV7-8 to TRBJ1-1; the D gene is possibly TRBD1 (6 bases). The CDR3 is 15 amino acids. Looked up from germline, CDR1 is SGHVS and CDR2 is FQNEAQ. V was clipped by 2 bases and J by 1 base, with 11 bases between them. CDR3 region: CASSLPWTENTEAFF. The CDR3 DNA sequence: TGTGCCAGCAGCTTACCTTGGACAGAGAACACTGAAGCTTTCTTT.

V and J are TRBV5-1 and TRBJ1-2; weak D call: TRBD1 (6 bases). This CDR3 is built from 17 residues. V dropped 0 bases and J dropped 7 bases, with 22 bases sitting between them. Germline lookup yields CDR1 SGHRS and CDR2 YFSETQ. The CDR3 region has the DNA TGCGCCAGCAGCTTGGCCAGTTCGTCGGCAGGGGAGGGTGGCTACACCTTC. Translated, it gives CASSLASSSAGEGGYTF.

The chain uses TRBV7-9 and TRBJ2-7; D may be TRBD2 (6 bases). There are 15 residues in the CDR3. The germline V and J ends were trimmed by 5 bases and 5 bases, with 19 bases remaining between them. The germline V gene has CDR1 SEHNR and CDR2 FQNEAQ (reference sequence). CDR3 nucleotide sequence: TGTGCCAGCAGCCCCCGGGCCTCAGGCGGGGACGAGCAGTACTTC. Amino acid sequence: CASSPRASGGDEQYF.

The chain's CDR3 is CACPPGHPYNEQFF. In DNA form, the CDR3 reads TGTGCCTGTCCTCCGGGACACCCATACAATGAGCAGTTCTTC. This chain connects TRBV6-5 to TRBJ2-1; D possibly corresponds to TRBD1 (6 bases). Germline assignment: CDR1 MNHEY and CDR2 SVGAGI. The CDR3 is 14 residues long. Trimming removed 11 bases from V and 4 bases from J, with 18 bases in between.

This clone was observed a single time. This chain uses TRBV10-1 with TRBJ1-6; the D gene is possibly TRBD1 (6 bases). The CDR3 is 15 amino acids. With 2 bases removed from V and 5 bases from J, the gap between germline ends came to 10 bases. Germline CDR1 WNHNN, CDR2 SYGVQD (reference sequence). CDR3 in amino acids: CASSEAAGDNSPLHF. CDR3 DNA: TGCGCCAGCAGTGAGGCGGCAGGGGATAATTCACCCCTCCACTTT.

This chain links TRBV12-3 or TRBV12-4 with TRBJ2-2; no clear D. V was cut by 5 bases and J by 1 base, with 5 bases left in between. CDR3 length: 13 residues. The CDR3 DNA sequence: TGTGCCAGCAGTAATAAGAACACCGGGGAGCTGTTTTTT. It specifies CASSNKNTGELFF.

The CDR3 sequence: CASSQGVTRVLGNEQFF. In DNA, the CDR3 is TGCGCCAGCAGCCAAGGGGTGACTCGGGTTTTAGGAAATGAGCAGTTCTTC. The V gene is TRBV4-1, the J gene TRBJ2-1; D remains ambiguous. Germline CDR1 is MGHRA and CDR2 is YSYEKL. This CDR3 region has 17 residues. V was trimmed by 1 base and J by 7 bases, leaving 20 bases between them.

This clone was found a few times. The V and J genes are TRBV5-6 and TRBJ1-1, with unresolved D. Trimming took off 1 base at V and 4 bases at J, with 8 bases between the two ends. The CDR3 runs 13 residues. Germline CDR1 SGHDT, CDR2 YYEEEE. The CDR3 sequence: CASSLRRPTEAFF. The CDR3 nucleotides read TGTGCCAGCAGCTTGAGGAGGCCCACTGAAGCTTTCTTT. The complete variable domain, with remaining parts taken from reference TRBV5-6 and TRBJ1-1, reads DAGVTQSPTHLIKTRGQQVTLRCSPKSGHDTVSWYQQALGQGPQFIFQYYEEEERQRGNFPDRFSGHQFPNYSSELNVNALLLGDSALYLCASSLRRPTEAFFGQGTRLTVV.

This chain joins TRBV6-5 and TRBJ2-5, with D possibly being TRBD2 (6 bases). V dropped 2 bases and J dropped 3 bases, with 13 bases sitting between them. The CDR3 length is 15 residues. The germline gives CDR1 MNHEY, CDR2 SVGAGI. As DNA, the CDR3 is TGTGCCAGCAGTTACGAGGCTAGGAGGGAAGAGACCCAGTACTTC. It codes for CASSYEARREETQYF.

The chain employs TRBV12-3 or TRBV12-4 and TRBJ1-2; a possible D gene is TRBD1 (6 bases). Trimming took off 2 bases at V and 4 bases at J, with 8 bases between the two ends. The CDR3 sequence is 13 residues long. The CDR3 region has the DNA TGTGCCAGCAGTTTAAGGGGGTCCTATGGCTACACCTTC. Its translation: CASSLRGSYGYTF.

A few counts support this clone. J is TRBJ2-7 and V is TRBV5-1, with D maybe TRBD2 (5 bases). V lost 0 bases and J lost 2, with 9 bases in between. From germline, CDR1 is SGHRS and CDR2 YFSETQ. This CDR3 is 14 amino acids long. Here the CDR3 DNA reads TGCGCCAGCAGCTTGGCAGCGGTTACCTACGAGCAGTACTTC. Residues: CASSLAAVTYEQYF.

This chain joins TRBV20-1 and TRBJ2-3; D unresolved. V lost 6 bases and J 0 bases, leaving 4 bases between the germline ends. The CDR3 loop spans 11 amino acids. Germline V CDR1 and CDR2: DFQATT, SNEGSKA (reference sequence). For the CDR3, the DNA is TGCAGTGCCGCGAGCACAGATACGCAGTATTTT. It codes for CSAASTDTQYF.

This chain connects TRBV27 to TRBJ2-3; possibly TRBD2 for D (6 bases). The CDR3 loop spans 14 amino acids. The germline V gene has CDR1 MNHEY and CDR2 SMNVEV (reference sequence). The ends were cut back, 3 bases at V and 7 bases at J, with 14 bases in the middle. The CDR3 loop reads CASSFSGEVYTQYF. The CDR3 DNA sequence: TGTGCCAGCAGTTTTTCGGGGGAAGTATATACGCAGTATTTT.

The chain has TRBV30 and TRBJ1-6, with TRBD1 identical over 7 bases. Germline CDR1 GTSNPN, CDR2 SVGIG (reference sequence). Unmatched junction bases numbered 4, after V lost 3 bases and J lost 8 bases. The CDR3 totals 13 residues. The CDR3 bases are TGTGCCTGGAGACAGGGGCTACATTCACCCCTCCACTTT. It specifies CAWRQGLHSPLHF.

The chain links TRBV18 to TRBJ1-4; D is possibly TRBD1 (5 bases). Per germline, CDR1 KGHSH and CDR2 LQKENI. This CDR3 is built from 15 residues. Trimming took 3 bases from V and 2 from J, leaving 10 bases between them. CDR3 protein: CASSPTGTTNEKLFF. The CDR3 region has the DNA TGTGCCAGCTCACCGACGGGGACTACTAATGAAAAACTGTTTTTT.

This sequence joins TRBV2 and TRBJ2-5; D may be TRBD1 (5 bases). This CDR3 spans 15 amino acids. V was pared by 3 bases and J by 5 bases, with 16 bases between. Germline CDR1 reads SNHLY; CDR2 reads FYNNEI. For the CDR3, the DNA is TGTGCCAGCAGTGAGGCCTCGTCAGGGCGCGAGACCCAGTACTTC. Protein product: CASSEASSGRETQYF.